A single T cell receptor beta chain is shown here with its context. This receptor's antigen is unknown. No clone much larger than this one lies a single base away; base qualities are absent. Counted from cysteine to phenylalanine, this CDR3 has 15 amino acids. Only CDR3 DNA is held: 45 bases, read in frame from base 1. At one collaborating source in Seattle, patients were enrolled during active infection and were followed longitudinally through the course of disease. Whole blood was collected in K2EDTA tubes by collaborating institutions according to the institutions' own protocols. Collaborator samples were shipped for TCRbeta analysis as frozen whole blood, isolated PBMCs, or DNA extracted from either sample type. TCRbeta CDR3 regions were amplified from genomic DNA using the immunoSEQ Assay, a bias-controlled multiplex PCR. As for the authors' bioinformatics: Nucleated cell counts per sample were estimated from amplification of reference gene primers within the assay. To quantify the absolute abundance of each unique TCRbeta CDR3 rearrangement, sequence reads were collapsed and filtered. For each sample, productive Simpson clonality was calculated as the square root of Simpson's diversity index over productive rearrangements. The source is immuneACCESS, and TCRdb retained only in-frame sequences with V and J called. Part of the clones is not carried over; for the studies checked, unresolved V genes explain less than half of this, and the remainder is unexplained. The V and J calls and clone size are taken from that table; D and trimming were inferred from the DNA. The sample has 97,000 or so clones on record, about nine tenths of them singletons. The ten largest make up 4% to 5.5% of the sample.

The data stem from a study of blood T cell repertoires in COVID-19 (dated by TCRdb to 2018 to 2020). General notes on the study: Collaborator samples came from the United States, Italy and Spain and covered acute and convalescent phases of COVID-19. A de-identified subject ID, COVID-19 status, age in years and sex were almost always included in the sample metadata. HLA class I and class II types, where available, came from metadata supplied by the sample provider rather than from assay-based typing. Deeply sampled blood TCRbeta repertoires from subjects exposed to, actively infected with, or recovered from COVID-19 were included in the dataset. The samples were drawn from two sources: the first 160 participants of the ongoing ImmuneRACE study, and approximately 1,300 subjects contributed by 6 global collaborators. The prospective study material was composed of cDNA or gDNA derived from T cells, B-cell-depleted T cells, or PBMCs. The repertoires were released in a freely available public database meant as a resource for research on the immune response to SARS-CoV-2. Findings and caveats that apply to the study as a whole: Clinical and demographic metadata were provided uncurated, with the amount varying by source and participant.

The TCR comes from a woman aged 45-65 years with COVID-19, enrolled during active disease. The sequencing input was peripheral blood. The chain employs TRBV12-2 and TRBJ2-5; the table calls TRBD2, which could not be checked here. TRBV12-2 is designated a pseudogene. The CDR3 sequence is CASRRTSGSQETQYF. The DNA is TGTGCAAGTCGTCGGACTAGCGGGTCCCAAGAGACCCAGTACTTC.